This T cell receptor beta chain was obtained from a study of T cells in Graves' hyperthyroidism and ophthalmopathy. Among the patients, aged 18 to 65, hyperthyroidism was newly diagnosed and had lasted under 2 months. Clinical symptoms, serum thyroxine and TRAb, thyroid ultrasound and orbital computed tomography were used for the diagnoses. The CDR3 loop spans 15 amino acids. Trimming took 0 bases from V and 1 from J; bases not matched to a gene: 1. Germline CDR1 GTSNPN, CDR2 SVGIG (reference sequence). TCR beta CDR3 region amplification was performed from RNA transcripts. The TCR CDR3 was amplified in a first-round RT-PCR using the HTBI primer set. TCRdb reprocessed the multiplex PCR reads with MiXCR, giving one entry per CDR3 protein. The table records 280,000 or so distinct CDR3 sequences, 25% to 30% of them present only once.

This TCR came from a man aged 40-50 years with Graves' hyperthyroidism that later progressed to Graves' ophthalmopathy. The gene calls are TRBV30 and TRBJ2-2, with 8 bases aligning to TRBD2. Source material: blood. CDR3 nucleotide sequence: TGTGCCTGGAGTGTACTAGCGGTGAACACCGGGGAGCTGTTTTTT. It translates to CAWSVLAVNTGELFF. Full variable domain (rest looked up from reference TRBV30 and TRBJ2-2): SQTIHQWPATLVQPVGSPLSLECTVEGTSNPNLYWYRQAAGRGLQLLFYSVGIGQISSEVPQNLSASRPQDRQFILSSKKLLLSDSGFYLCAWSVLAVNTGELFFGEGSRLTVL.